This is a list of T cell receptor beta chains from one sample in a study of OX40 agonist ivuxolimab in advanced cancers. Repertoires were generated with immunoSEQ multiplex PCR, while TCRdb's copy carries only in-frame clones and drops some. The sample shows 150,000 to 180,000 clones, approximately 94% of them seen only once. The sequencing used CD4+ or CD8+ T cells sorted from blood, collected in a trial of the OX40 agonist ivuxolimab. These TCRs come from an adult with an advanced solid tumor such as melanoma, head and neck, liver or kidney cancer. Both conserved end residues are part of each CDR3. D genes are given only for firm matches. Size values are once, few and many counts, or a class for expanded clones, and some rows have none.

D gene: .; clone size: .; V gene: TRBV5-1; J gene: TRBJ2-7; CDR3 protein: CASTLGGSGRSYEQYF; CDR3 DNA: TGCGCCAGCACTCTGGGGGGTAGCGGACGTTCCTACGAGCAGTACTTC
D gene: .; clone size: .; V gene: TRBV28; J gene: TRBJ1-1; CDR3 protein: CASSPPGRGNTEAFF; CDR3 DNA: TGTGCCAGCAGTCCTCCGGGCCGGGGGAACACTGAAGCTTTCTTT
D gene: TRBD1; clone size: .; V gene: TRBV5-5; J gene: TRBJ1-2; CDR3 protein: CASSLTGAINYGYTF; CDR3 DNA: TGTGCCAGCAGCTTGACAGGGGCAATCAACTATGGCTACACCTTC
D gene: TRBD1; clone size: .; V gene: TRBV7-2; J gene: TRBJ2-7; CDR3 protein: CASSLVGGQFYEQYF; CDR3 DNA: TGTGCCAGCAGCTTAGTAGGGGGCCAGTTCTACGAGCAGTACTTC
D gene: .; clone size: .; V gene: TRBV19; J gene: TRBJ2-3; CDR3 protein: CASSFFGQGFDTQYF; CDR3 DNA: TGTGCCAGTAGTTTCTTTGGCCAGGGGTTCGATACGCAGTATTTT
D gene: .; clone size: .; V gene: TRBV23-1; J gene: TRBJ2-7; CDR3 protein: CASSQSRTVNSYEQYF; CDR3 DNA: TGCGCCAGCAGTCAATCTCGGACAGTGAACTCCTACGAGCAGTACTTC
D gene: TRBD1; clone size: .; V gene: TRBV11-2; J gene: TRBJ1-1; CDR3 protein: CASSLQGANTEAFF; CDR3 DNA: TGTGCCAGCAGCCTACAGGGGGCGAACACTGAAGCTTTCTTT
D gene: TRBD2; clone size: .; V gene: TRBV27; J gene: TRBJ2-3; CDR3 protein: CASSLLPPTSGGTDTQYF; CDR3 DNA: TGTGCCAGCAGCCTCCTCCCACCGACTAGCGGGGGCACAGATACGCAGTATTTT
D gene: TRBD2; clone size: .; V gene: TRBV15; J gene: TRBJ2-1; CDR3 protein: CATSRDRRGGKFF; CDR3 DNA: TGTGCCACCAGCAGAGATCGGCGGGGGGGCAAGTTCTTC
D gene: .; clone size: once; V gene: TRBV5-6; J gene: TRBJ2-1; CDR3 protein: CASTPRFVYPEQFF; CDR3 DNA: TGTGCCAGCACCCCCCGGTTTGTGTACCCTGAGCAGTTCTTC
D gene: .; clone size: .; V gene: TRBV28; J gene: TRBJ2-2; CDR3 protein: CASSPDRYTGELFF; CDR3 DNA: TGTGCCAGCAGCCCCGACCGTTATACCGGGGAGCTGTTTTTT
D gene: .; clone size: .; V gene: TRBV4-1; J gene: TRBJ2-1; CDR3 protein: CASSQVRGTSYNEQFF; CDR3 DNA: TGCGCCAGCAGCCAAGTAAGAGGGACCTCCTACAATGAGCAGTTCTTC
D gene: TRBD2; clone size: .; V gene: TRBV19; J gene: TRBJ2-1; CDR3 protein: CASRRTGTSGSSSFYNEQFF; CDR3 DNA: TGTGCCAGTAGGAGGACCGGGACTAGCGGGAGCAGCAGCTTCTACAATGAGCAGTTCTTC
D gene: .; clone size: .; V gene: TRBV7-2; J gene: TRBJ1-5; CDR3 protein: CASSPQGGGNQPQHF; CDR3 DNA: TGTGCCAGCAGCCCTCAGGGTGGGGGCAATCAGCCCCAGCATTTT
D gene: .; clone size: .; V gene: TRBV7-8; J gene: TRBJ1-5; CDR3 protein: CASSLGAGVSQPQHF; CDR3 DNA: TGTGCCAGCAGCTTAGGGGCAGGGGTGTCTCAGCCCCAGCATTTT
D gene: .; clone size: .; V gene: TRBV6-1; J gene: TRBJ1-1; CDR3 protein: CASSDQVNTEAFF; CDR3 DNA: TGTGCCAGCAGTGATCAGGTTAACACTGAAGCTTTCTTT
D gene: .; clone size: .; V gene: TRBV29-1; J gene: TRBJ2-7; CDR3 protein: CSARDSSYEQYF; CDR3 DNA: TGCAGCGCCCGGGACTCCTCCTACGAGCAGTACTTC
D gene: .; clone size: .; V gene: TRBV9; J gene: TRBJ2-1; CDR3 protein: CASSMGQVPYNEQFF; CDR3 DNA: TGTGCCAGCAGCATGGGACAAGTCCCCTACAATGAGCAGTTCTTC
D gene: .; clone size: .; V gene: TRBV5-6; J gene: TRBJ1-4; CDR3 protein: CASSLISNAANEKLFF; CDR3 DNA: TGTGCCAGCAGCTTGATTTCAAACGCCGCTAATGAAAAACTGTTTTTT
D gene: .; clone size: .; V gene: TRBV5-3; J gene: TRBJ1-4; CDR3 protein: CARRGPNEKLFF; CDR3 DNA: TGTGCCAGAAGGGGGCCCAATGAAAAACTGTTTTTT
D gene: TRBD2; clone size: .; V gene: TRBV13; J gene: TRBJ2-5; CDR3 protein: CASSPELAGGHQETQYF; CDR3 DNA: TGTGCCAGCAGCCCCGAACTAGCGGGAGGGCACCAAGAGACCCAGTACTTC
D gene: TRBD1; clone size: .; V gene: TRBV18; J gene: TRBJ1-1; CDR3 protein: CASSLWTGQPLNTEAFF; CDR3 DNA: TGTGCCAGCTCACTCTGGACAGGTCAACCCTTGAACACTGAAGCTTTCTTT
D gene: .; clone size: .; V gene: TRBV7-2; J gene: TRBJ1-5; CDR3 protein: CASGPQANQPQHF; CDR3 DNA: TGTGCCAGCGGCCCTCAGGCCAATCAGCCCCAGCATTTT
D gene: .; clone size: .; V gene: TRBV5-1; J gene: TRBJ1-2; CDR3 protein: CASSPEGHNYGYTF; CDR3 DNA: TGCGCCAGCAGCCCGGAGGGCCACAACTATGGCTACACCTTC
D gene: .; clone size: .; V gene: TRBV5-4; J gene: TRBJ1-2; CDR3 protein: CASSLSGGRWIYGYTF; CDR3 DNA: TGTGCCAGCAGCTTGAGTGGGGGAAGGTGGATCTATGGCTACACCTTC
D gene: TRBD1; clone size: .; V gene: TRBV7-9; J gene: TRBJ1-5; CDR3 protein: CASSRGGGRQPQHF; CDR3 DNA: TGTGCCAGCAGCCGAGGAGGGGGCAGGCAGCCCCAGCATTTT
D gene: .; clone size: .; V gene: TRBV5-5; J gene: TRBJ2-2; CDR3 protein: CASSPRETGELFF; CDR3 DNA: TGTGCCAGCAGCCCCAGGGAAACCGGGGAGCTGTTTTTT